This note documents a single TCR beta chain sequence. This record belongs to a study of cytotoxic CD8 clonotypes in ibrutinib-treated CLL. Repertoires were generated with immunoSEQ multiplex PCR, while TCRdb's copy carries only in-frame clones and drops some. The table lists around 26,000 clones, about 67% of them singletons. Deletions cut 3 bases from V and 1 base from J, with 19 bases between. Germline CDR1 MDHEN, CDR2 SYDVKM. This CDR3 is built from 18 residues. This clonotype was obtained from a human donor with chronic lymphocytic leukemia. The rearrangement uses TRBV28 and TRBJ2-1, with D possibly being TRBD2 (6 bases). Sequenced material: PBMCs, taken after 12 months of ibrutinib treatment. The CDR3 DNA is TGTGCCAGCAGTTTTTGGGGGAGGACGGGGAGTTCCTACAATGAGCAGTTCTTC. This codes for CASSFWGRTGSSYNEQFF.